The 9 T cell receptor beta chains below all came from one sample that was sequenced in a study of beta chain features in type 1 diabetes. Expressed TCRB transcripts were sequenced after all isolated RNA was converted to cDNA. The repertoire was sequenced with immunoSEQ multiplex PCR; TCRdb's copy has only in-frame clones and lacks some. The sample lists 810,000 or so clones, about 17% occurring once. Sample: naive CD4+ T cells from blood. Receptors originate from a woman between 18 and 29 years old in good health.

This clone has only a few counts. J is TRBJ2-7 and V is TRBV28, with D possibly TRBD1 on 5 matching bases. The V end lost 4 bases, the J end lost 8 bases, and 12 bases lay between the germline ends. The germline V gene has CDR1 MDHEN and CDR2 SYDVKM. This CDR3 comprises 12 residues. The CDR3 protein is CASSSQGRKQYF. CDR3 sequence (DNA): TGTGCCAGCAGTTCCCAGGGTCGTAAGCAGTACTTC.

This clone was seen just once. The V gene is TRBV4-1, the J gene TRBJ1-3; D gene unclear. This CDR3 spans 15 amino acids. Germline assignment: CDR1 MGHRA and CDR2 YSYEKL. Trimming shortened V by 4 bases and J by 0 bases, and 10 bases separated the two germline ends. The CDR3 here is CASSPPTSSGNTIYF. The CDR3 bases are TGCGCCAGCAGCCCACCGACAAGCTCTGGAAACACCATATATTTT.

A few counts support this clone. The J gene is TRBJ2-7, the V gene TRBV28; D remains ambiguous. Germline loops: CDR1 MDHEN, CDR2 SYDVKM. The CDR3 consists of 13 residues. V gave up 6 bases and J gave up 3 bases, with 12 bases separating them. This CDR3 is CASSWTHYYEQYF. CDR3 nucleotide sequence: TGTGCCAGCAGCTGGACGCACTACTACGAGCAGTACTTC.

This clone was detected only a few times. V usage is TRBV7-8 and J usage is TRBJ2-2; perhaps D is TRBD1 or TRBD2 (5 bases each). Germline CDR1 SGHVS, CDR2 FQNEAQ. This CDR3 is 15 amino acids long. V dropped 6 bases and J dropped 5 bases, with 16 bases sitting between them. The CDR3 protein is CASSRSTGRTGELFF. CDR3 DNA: TGTGCCAGCAGTAGGTCGACGGGGCGAACCGGGGAGCTGTTTTTT.

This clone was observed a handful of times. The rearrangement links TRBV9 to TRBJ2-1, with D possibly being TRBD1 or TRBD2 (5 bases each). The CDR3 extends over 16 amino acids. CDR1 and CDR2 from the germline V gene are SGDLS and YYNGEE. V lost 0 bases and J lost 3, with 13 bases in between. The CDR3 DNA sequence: TGTGCCAGCAGCGTAGGTGGGACGGCTATCTACAATGAGCAGTTCTTC. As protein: CASSVGGTAIYNEQFF.

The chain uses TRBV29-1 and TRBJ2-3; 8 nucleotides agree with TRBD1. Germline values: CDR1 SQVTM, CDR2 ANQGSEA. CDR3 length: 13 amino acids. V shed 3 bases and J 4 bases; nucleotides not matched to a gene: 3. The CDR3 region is CSVETGAADTQYF. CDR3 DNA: TGCAGCGTTGAGACAGGGGCGGCAGATACGCAGTATTTT.

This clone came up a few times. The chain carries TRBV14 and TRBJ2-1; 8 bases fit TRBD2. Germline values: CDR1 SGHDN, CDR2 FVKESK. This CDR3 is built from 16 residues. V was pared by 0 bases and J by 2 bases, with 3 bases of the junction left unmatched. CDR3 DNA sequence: TGTGCCAGCAGCCAAGATAGCGGGACTACCTACAATGAGCAGTTCTTC. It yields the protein CASSQDSGTTYNEQFF. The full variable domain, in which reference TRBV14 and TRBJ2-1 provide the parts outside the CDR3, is EAGVTQFPSHSVIEKGQTVTLRCDPISGHDNLYWYRRVMGKEIKFLLHFVKESKQDESGMPNNRFLAERTGGTYSTLKVQPAELEDSGVYFCASSQDSGTTYNEQFFGPGTRLTVL.

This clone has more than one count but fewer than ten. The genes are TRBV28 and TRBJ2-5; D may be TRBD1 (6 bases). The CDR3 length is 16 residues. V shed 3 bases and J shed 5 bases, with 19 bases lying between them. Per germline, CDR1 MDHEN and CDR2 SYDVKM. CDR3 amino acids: CASSLDRAGAAETQYF. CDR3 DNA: TGTGCCAGCAGTTTGGATAGGGCAGGGGCAGCGGAGACCCAGTACTTC.

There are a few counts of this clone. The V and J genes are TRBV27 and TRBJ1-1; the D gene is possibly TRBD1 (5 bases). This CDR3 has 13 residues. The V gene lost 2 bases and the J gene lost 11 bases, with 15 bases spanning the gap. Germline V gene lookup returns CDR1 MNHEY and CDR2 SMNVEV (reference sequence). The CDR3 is CASSLQNQGRAFF. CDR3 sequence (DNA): TGTGCCAGCAGTTTACAGAACCAGGGTCGCGCTTTCTTT.